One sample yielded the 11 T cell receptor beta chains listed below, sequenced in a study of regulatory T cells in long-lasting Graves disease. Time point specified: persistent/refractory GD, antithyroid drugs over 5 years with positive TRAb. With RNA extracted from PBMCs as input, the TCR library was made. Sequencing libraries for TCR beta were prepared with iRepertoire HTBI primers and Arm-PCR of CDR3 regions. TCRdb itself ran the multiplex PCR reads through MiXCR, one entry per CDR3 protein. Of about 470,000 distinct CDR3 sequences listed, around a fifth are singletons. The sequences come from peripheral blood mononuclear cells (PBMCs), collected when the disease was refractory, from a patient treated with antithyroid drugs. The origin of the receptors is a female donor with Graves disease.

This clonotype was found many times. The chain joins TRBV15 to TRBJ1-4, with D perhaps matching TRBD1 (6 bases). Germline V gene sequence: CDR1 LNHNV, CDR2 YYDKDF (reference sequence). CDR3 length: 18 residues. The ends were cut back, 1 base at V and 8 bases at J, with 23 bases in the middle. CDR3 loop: CATSRGGTGSPRMEKLFF. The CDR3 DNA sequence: TGTGCCACCAGCAGAGGAGGAACAGGGTCCCCTCGGATGGAAAAACTGTTTTTT.

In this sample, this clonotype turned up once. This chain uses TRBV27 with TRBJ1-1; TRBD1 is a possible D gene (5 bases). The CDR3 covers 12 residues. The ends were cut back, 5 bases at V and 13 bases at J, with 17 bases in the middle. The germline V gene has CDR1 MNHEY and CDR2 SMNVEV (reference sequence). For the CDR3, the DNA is TGTGCCAGCAGTCCTCCCGGGGGGAGGGTTTTCTTT. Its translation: CASSPPGGRVFF.

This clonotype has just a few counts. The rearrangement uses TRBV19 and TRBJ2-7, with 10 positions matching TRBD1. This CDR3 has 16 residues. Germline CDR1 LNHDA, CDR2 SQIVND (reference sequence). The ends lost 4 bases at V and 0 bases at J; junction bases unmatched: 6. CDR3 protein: CASSTLGQGISYEQYF. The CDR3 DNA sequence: TGTGCCAGTAGTACCCTGGGACAGGGGATCTCCTACGAGCAGTACTTC. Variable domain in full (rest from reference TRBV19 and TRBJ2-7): DGGITQSPKYLFRKEGQNVTLSCEQNLNHDAMYWYRQDPGQGLRLIYYSQIVNDFQKGDIAEGYSVSREKKESFPLTVTSAQKNPTAFYLCASSTLGQGISYEQYFGPGTRLTVT.

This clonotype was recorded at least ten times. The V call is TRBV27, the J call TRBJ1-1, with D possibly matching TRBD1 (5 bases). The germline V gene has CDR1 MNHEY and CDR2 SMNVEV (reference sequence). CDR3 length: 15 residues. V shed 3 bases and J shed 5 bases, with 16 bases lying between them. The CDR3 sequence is CASSLTGRVRTEAFF. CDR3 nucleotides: TGTGCCAGCAGTTTGACCGGCAGGGTGAGAACTGAAGCTTTCTTT.

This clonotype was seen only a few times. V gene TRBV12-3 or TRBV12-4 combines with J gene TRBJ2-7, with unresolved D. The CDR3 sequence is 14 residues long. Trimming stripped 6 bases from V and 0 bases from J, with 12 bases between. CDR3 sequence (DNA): TGTGCCAGCAGCGACACAGTTAGCTCCTACGAGCAGTACTTC. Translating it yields CASSDTVSSYEQYF.

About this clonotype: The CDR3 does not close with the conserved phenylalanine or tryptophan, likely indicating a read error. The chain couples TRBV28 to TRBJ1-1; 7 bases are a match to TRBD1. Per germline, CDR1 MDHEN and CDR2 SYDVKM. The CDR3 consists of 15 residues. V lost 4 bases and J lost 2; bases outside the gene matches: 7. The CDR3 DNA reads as TGTGCCAGCAGTTCCCGAACAGGGGAAAACACTGAAGCTTTCCTT. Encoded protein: CASSSRTGENTEAFL.

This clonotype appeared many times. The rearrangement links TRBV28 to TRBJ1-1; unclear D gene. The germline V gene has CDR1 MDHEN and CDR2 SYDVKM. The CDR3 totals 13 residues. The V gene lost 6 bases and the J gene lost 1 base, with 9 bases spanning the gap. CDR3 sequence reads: CASSSRANTEAFF. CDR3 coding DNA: TGTGCCAGCAGCTCACGGGCGAACACTGAAGCTTTCTTT.

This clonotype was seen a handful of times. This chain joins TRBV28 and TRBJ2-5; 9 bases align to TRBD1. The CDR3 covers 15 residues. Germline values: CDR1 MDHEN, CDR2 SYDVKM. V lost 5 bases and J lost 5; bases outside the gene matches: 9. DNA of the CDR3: TGTGCCAGCAGTCTTTGGACAGGGGTGGCGGAGACCCAGTACTTC. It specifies CASSLWTGVAETQYF.

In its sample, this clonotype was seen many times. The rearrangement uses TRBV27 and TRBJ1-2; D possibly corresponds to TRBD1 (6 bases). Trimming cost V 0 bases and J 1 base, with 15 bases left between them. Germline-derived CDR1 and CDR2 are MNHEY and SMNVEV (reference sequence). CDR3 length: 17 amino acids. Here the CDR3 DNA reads TGTGCCAGCAGTTTATCGATAGGGGGGACATATAACTATGGCTACACCTTC. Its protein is CASSLSIGGTYNYGYTF.

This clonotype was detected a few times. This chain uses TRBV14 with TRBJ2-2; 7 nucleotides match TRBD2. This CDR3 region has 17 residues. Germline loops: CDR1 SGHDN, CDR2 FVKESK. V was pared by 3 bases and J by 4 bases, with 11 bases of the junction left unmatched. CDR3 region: CASSHFLGLQPTGELFF. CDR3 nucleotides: TGTGCCAGCAGCCACTTCCTGGGACTACAACCCACCGGGGAGCTGTTTTTT.

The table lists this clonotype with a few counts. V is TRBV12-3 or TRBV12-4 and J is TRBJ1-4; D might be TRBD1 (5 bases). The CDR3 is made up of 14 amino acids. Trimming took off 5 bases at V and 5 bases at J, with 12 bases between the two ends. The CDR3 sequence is CASSARGVNEKLFF. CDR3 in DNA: TGTGCCAGCAGTGCCCGGGGGGTAAATGAAAAACTGTTTTTT.